This entry concerns a single T cell receptor (beta chain). Its antigen is currently unknown. These data are taken from a study of T cell responses to AZD1222 COVID-19 vaccine. Study details: Pooled in the analysis were second doses at about 4 or about 12 weeks. General study points: Spike-specific TCR repertoires showed rising breadth and depth after two AZD1222 doses. AZD1222 recipients seropositive at baseline numbered only 5 or 6.

Germline V CDR1 and CDR2: GTSNPN, SVGIG (reference sequence). J was trimmed by 4 bases and V by 3 bases; bases with no gene match: 7. This CDR3 is 14 amino acids long. Profiling relied on immunoSEQ multiplex PCR, and the TCRdb table lists in-frame clones only, not all of them. The sample holds around 150,000 clones; approximately 88% are singletons and the top ten take under 2.5%. The sequence was collected from an adult in good health. The chain recombines TRBV30 with TRBJ1-2; TRBD1 matches 8 bases. Sequences were derived from peripheral blood, sampled on day 0 of AZD1222 vaccination. This chain's CDR3 is CAWRGLGQAYGYTF. For the CDR3, the DNA is TGTGCCTGGAGAGGTCTGGGACAGGCCTATGGCTACACCTTC. Combining the CDR3 with reference TRBV30 and TRBJ1-2 gives the whole variable domain SQTIHQWPATLVQPVGSPLSLECTVEGTSNPNLYWYRQAAGRGLQLLFYSVGIGQISSEVPQNLSASRPQDRQFILSSKKLLLSDSGFYLCAWRGLGQAYGYTFGSGTRLTVV.